This T cell receptor beta chain emerged from a study of human T cells and chemical hapten exposure. The CDR3 is 13 amino acids. Trimming shortened V by 6 bases and J by 0 bases, and 12 bases separated the two germline ends. Germline V lookup: CDR1 SQVTM, CDR2 ANQGSEA. Indicated time point: pre-sensitization, week 0. The treatment: therapeutic diphenylcyclopropenone sensitization with weekly scalp DPC. TCRdb redid the calling of the RACE reads with MiXCR, one entry per CDR3 protein. The data show 300,000 to 400,000 distinct CDR3 sequences, approximately 5% seen once. The clonotype comes from a woman aged 45-60 years with alopecia areata. Some clones in this sample may be carry-over from other donors' samples. The V gene is TRBV29-1, the J gene TRBJ2-7; D not resolved. Source: whole blood, taken in connection with sensitization to the hapten diphenylcyclopropenone (DPC). CDR3 in amino acids: CSVTRSLSYEQYF. Written as DNA, the CDR3 is TGCAGCGTAACGAGGTCCCTCTCCTACGAGCAGTACTTC.